These 3 T cell receptor beta chains were sequenced from one sample in a study of blood T cell repertoires in COVID-19. The data were produced by immunoSEQ multiplex PCR, yet TCRdb's version contains in-frame clones alone and is incomplete. This sample yields 100,000 to 150,000 clones, of which 80% are seen a single time; 16% belongs to the top ten. The sample was peripheral blood. These TCRs come from a man aged 55 to 70 with active or convalescent COVID-19.

V is TRBV6-5 and J is TRBJ1-5; D is unresolved. There are 14 residues in the CDR3. The germline V gene encodes CDR1 MNHEY and CDR2 SVGAGI. V was shortened by 6 bases and J by 2 bases, with 11 bases between the two germline ends. CDR3 protein: CASSEGGRNQPQHF. The DNA for the CDR3 is TGTGCCAGCAGCGAGGGAGGGCGCAATCAGCCCCAGCATTTT.

The chain has TRBV6-2 or TRBV6-3 and TRBJ2-3; TRBD2 aligns across 7 bases. Per germline, CDR1 MNHEY and CDR2 SVGEGT. CDR3 length: 19 amino acids. With 2 bases clipped from V and 5 bases from J, the junction kept 19 bases outside the gene matches. CDR3 sequence reads: CASSYPSLGLKRDKDTQYF. The CDR3 bases are TGTGCCAGCAGTTACCCCTCCCTAGGTCTGAAGCGGGATAAAGATACGCAGTATTTT.

The chain recombines TRBV29-1 with TRBJ1-2, with D perhaps TRBD1 (5 bases). The CDR3 runs 12 residues. V was cut by 5 bases and J by 3 bases, with 10 bases left in between. Germline assignment: CDR1 SQVTM and CDR2 ANQGSEA. CDR3 sequence reads: CSVTFRDYGYTF. The CDR3, as DNA: TGCAGCGTTACTTTCAGGGACTATGGCTACACCTTC.